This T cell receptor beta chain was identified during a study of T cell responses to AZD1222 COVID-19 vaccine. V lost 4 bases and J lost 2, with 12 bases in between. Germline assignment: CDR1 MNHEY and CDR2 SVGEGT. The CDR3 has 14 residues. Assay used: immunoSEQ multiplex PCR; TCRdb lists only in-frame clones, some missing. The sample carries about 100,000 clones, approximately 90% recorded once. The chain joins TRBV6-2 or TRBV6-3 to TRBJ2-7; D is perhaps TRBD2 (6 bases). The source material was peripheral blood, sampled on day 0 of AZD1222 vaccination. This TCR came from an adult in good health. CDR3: CASSSRGRTYEQYF. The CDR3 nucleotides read TGTGCCAGCAGTTCGCGGGGCAGAACCTACGAGCAGTACTTC.